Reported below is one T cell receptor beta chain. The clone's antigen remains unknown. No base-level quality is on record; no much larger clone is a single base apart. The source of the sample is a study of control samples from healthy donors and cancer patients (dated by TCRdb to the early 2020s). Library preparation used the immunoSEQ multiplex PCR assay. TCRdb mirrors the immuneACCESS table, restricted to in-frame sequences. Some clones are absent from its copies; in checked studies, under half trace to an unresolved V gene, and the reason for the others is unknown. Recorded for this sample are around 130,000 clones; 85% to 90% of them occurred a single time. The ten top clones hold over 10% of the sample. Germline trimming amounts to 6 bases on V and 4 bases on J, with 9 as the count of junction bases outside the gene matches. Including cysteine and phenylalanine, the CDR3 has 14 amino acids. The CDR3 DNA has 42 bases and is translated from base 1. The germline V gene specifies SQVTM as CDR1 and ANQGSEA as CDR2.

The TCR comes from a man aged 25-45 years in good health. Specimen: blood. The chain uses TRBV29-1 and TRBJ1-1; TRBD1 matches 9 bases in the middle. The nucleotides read TGCAGCGTACCCCCGGGACAGGGCATCACTGAAGCTTTCTTT. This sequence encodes CSVPPGQGITEAFF.